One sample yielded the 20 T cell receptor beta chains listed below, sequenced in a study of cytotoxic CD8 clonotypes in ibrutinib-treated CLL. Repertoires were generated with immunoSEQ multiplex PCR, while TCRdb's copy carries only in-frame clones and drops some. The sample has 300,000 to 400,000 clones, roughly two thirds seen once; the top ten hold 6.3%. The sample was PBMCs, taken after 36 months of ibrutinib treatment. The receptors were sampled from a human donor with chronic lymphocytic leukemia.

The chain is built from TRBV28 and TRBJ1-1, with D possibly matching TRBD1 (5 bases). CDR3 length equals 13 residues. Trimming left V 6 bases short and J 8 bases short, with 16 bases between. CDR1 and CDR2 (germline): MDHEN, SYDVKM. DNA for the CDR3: TGTGCCAGCAGCTCTCCCTGGGGCCCGGAAGCTTTCTTT. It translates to CASSSPWGPEAFF.

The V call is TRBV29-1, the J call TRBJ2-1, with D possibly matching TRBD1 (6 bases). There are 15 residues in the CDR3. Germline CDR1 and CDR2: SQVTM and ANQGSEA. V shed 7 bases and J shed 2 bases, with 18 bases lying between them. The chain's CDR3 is CSATGTSLTYNEQFF. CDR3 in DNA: TGCAGCGCCACGGGGACATCCCTGACCTACAATGAGCAGTTCTTC.

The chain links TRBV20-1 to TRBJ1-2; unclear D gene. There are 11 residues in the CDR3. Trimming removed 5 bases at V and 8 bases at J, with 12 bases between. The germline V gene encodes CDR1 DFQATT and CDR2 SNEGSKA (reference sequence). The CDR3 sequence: CSAWGLEGYTF. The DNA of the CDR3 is TGCAGTGCTTGGGGATTAGAGGGCTACACCTTC.

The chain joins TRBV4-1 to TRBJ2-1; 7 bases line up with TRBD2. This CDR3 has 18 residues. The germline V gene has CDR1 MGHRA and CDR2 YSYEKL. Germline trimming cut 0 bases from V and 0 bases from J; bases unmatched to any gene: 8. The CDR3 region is CASSQERGGGGSYNEQFF. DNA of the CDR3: TGCGCCAGCAGCCAAGAACGAGGTGGGGGGGGCTCCTACAATGAGCAGTTCTTC.

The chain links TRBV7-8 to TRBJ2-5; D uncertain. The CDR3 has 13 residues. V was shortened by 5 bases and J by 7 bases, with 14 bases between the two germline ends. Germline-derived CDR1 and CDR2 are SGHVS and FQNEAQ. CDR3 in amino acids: CASSRELRMTQYF. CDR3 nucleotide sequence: TGTGCCAGCAGCCGAGAACTGCGGATGACCCAGTACTTC.

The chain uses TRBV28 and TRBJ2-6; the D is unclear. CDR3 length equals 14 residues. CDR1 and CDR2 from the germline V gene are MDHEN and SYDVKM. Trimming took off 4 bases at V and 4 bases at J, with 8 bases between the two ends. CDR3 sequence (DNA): TGTGCCAGCAGTTCTCCCGGGGGGGCCAACGTCCTGACTTTC. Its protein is CASSSPGGANVLTF.

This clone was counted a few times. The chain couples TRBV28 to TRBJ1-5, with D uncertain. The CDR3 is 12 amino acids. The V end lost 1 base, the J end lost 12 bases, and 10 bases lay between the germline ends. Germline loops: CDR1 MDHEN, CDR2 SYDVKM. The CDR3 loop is CASSLLGRFQHF. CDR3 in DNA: TGTGCCAGCAGTTTATTGGGCAGGTTCCAGCATTTT.

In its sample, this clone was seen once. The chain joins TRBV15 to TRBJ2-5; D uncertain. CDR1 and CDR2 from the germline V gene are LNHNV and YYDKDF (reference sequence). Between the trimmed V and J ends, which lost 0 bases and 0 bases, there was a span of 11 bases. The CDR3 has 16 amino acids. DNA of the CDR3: TGTGCCACCAGCAGAGATCTCGGCAGCTACCAAGAGACCCAGTACTTC. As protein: CATSRDLGSYQETQYF.

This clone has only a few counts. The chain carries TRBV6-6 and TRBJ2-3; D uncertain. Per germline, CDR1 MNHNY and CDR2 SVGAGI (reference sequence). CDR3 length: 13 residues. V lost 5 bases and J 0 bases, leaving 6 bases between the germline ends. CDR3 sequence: CASSVDSTDTQYF. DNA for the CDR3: TGTGCCAGCAGTGTCGACAGCACAGATACGCAGTATTTT.

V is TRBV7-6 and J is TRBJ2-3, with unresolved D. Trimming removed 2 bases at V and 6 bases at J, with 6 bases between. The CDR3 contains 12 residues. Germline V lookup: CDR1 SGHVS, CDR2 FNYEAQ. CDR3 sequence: CASSLPLDTQYF. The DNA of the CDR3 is TGTGCCAGCAGCTTACCCCTGGATACGCAGTATTTT. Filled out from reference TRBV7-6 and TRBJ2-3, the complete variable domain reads GAGVSQSPRYKVTKRGQDVALRCDPISGHVSLYWYRQALGQGPEFLTYFNYEAQQDKSGLPNDRFSAERPEGSISTLTIQRTEQRDSAMYRCASSLPLDTQYFGPGTRLTVL.

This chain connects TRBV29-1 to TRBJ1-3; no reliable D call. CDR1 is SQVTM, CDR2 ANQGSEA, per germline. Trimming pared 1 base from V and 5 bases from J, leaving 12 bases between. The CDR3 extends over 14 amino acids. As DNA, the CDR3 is TGCAGCGTTGAAGCGCCGGCAGCCAGAAACACCATATATTTT. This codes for CSVEAPAARNTIYF.

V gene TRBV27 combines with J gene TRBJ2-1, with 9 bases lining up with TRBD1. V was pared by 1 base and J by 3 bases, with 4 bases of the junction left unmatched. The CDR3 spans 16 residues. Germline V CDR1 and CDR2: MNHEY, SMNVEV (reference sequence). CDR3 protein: CASSLLGGQGYNEQFF. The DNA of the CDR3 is TGTGCCAGCAGTTTATTAGGGGGACAGGGCTACAATGAGCAGTTCTTC.

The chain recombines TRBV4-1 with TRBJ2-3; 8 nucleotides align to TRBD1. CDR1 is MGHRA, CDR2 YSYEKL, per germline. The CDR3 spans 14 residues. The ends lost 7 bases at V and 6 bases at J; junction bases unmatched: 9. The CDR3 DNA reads TGCGCCAGCAACACAGGGGGGTATGGGGATACGCAGTATTTT. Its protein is CASNTGGYGDTQYF.

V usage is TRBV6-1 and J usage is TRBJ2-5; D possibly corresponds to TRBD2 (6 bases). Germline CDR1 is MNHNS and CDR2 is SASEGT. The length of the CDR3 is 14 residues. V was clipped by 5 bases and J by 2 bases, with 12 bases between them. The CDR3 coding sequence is TGTGCCAGCAGTAGCCGGGAGAAGCAAGAGACCCAGTACTTC. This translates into CASSSREKQETQYF.

The CDR3 DNA reads TGTGCCAGCAGCTTAGTGTTGCGAGGGATCCACGAGCAGTACTTC. The encoded protein is CASSLVLRGIHEQYF. This chain links TRBV11-2 with TRBJ2-7, with a tentative D call TRBD2 (5 bases). The CDR3 has 15 residues. The V end was cut by 1 base, the J end by 5 bases, with 15 bases between. CDR1 is SGHAT, CDR2 FQNNGV, per germline.

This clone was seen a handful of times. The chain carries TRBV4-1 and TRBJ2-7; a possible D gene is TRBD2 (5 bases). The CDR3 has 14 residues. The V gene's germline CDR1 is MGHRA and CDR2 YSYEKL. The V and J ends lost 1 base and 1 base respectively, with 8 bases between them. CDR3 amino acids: CASSQAGGSYEQYF. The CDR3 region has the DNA TGCGCCAGCAGCCAAGCCGGAGGTTCCTACGAGCAGTACTTC.

CDR3 amino acids: CASSQEGTANTGELFF. The CDR3 DNA sequence: TGTGCCAGCAGCCAAGAAGGGACAGCGAACACCGGGGAGCTGTTTTTT. This sequence joins TRBV4-2 and TRBJ2-2, with TRBD1 matching 7 bases. Germline V CDR1 and CDR2: LGHNA, YNFKEQ. The V gene end was trimmed by 0 bases and the J gene end by 0 bases; junction bases not matched to a gene: 1. The CDR3 is 16 amino acids.

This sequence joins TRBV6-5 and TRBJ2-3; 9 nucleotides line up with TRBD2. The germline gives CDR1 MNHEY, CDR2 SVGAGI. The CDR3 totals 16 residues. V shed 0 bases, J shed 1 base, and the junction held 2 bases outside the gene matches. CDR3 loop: CASSYSASGGTDTQYF. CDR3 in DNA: TGTGCCAGCAGTTACTCGGCTAGCGGGGGCACAGATACGCAGTATTTT.

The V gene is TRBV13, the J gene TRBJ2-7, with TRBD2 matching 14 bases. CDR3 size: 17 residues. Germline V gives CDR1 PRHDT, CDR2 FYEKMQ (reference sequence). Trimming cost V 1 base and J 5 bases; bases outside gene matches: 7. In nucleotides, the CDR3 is TGTGCCAGCAGCTTAGCCGGACTAGCGGGAGGCGGGGACGAGCAGTACTTC. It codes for CASSLAGLAGGGDEQYF.

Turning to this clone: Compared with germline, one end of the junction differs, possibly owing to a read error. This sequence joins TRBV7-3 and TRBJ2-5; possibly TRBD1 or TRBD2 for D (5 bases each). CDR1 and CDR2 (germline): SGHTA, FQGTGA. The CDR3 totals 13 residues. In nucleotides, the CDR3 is TGTGCCAGCAGCAGTGGACATTTAAGGGAGCAGCACTTC. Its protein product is CASSSGHLREQHF.